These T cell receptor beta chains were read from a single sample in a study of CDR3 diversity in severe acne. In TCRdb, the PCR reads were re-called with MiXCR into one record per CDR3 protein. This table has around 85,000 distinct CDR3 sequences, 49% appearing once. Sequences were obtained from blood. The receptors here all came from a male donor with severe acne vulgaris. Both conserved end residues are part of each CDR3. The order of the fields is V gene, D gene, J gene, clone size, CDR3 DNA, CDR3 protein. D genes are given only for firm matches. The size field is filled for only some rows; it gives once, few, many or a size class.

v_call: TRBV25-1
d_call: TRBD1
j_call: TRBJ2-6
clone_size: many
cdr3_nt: TGTGCCAGCAGTGAATGGGACAGGTTAACTGGGGCCAACGTCCTGACTTTC
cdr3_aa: CASSEWDRLTGANVLTF

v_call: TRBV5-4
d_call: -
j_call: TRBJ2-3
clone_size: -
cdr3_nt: TGTGCCAGCAGCGCCGGGTCCCTTAGCACAGATACGCAGTATTTT
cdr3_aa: CASSAGSLSTDTQYF

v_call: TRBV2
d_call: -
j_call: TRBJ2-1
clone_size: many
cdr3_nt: TGTGCCAGCAGTGAGGAGCTTCTTAACAATGAGCAGTTCTTC
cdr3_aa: CASSEELLNNEQFF

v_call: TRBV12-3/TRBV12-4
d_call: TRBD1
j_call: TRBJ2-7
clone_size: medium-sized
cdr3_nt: TGTGCCAGCAGTTACTCCGGGACAGCATCCTACGAGCAGTACTTC
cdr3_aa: CASSYSGTASYEQYF

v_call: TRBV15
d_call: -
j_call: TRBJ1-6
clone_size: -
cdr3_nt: TGTGCCACCAGCAGAGATTATAGTGGTTCGAGTTTTCCCCTCCACTTT
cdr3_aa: CATSRDYSGSSFPLHF

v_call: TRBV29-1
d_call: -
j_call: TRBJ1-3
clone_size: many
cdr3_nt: TGCAGCGTTGAAGATCGCAGGGGTAGGCCTGGAAACACCATATATTTT
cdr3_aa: CSVEDRRGRPGNTIYF

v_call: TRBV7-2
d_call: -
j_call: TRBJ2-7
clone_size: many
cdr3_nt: TGTGCCAGCTTTGTGACAGACAGCTACGAGCAGTACTTC
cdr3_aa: CASFVTDSYEQYF

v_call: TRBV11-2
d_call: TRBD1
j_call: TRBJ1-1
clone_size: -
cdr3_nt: TGCGCCAGCAGCGCGGGACAGATGAACACTGACGCTTTCTTT
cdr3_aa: CASSAGQMNTDAFF

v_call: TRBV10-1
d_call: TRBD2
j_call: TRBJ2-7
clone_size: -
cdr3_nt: TGCGCCAGCACCATAGCGGGAGGCGTCTCCTACGAGCAGTACTTC
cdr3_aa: CASTIAGGVSYEQYF

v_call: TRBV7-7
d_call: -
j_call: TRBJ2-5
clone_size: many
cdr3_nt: TGTGCCAGCAGCTTAGGGGGCGTGGATGTCTTAGAGACCCAGTACTTC
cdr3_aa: CASSLGGVDVLETQYF

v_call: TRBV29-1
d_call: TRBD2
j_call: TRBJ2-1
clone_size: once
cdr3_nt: TGCAGCGTGGCTTATAGCGGGAGGGCCTACAATGAGCAGTTCTTC
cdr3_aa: CSVAYSGRAYNEQFF

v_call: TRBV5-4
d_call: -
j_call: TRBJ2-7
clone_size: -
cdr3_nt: TGTGCCAGCAGCTCGGTTTTTGCGGGTGAAAACGAGCAGTACTTC
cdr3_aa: CASSSVFAGENEQYF

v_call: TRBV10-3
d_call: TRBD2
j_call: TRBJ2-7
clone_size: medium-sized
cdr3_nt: TGTGCCATCAGTGAGAAGAGCGGGGGGACCTACGAGCAGTACTTC
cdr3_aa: CAISEKSGGTYEQYF

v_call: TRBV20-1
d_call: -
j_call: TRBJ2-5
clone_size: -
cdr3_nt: TGCAGTGCTAGAGATATAGTGGGCATGGAGACCCAGTACTTC
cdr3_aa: CSARDIVGMETQYF

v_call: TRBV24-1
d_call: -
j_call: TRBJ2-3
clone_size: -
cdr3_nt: TGTGCCACCAGCGGGTCGGATACGCAGTATTTT
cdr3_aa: CATSGSDTQYF

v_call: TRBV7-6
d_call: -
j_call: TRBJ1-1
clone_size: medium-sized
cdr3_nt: TGTGCCAGCAGCCCCCGCTCACAGGGTACTGAAGCTTTCTTT
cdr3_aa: CASSPRSQGTEAFF

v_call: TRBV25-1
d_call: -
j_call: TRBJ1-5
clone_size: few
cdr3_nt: TGTGCCAGCAGTGAATTGGGTACGCGGCCCCAGCATTTT
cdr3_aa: CASSELGTRPQHF

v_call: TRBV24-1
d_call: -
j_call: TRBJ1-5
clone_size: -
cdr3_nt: TGTGCCACCAGTGAGTCGGGGACGGTTCGGGGCAATCAGCCCCAGCATTTT
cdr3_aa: CATSESGTVRGNQPQHF

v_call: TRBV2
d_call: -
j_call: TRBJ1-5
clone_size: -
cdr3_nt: TGTGCCAGCAGTGGTGGGGGGGCGAGGCAGCCCCAGCATTTT
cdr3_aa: CASSGGGARQPQHF

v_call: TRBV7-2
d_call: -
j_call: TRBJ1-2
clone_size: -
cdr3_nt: TGTGCCAGCAGCTTAGTGGTTAGGAGAGGGCAATCAAACTATGGCTACACCTTC
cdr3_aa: CASSLVVRRGQSNYGYTF

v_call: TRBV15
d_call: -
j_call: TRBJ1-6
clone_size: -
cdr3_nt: TGTGCCACCAGCAGTCCACGACGGATTAATTCACCCCTCCACTTT
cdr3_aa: CATSSPRRINSPLHF

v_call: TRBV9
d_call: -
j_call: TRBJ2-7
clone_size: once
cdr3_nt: TGTGCCAGCAGCGGGAACGGACTGAGGGGCGAGCAGTACTTC
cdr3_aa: CASSGNGLRGEQYF

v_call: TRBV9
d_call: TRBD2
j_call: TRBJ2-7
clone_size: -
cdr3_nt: TGTGCCAGCAGCGTAGCAGGGTTGGGGGGGGTCGACGAGCAGTACTTC
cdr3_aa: CASSVAGLGGVDEQYF

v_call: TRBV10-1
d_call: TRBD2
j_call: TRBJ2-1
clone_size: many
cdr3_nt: TGCGCCAGCAGTGATTTAGCGGGGGGTCACAATGAGCAGTTCTTC
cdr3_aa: CASSDLAGGHNEQFF

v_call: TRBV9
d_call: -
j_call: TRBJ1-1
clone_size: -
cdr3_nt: TGTGCCAGCAGCGGGCCTGGGGCCCCGAACACTGAAGCTTTCTTT
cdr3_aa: CASSGPGAPNTEAFF

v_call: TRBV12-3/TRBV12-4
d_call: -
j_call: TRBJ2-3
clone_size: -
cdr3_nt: TGTGCCAGCAGTTTGGGGGCGGGGTACACAGATACGCGGTATTTT
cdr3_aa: CASSLGAGYTDTRYF

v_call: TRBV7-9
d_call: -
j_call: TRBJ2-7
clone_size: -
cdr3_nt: TGTGCCAGCAGCGGGAGAGAGCAGATAACCTACGAGCAGTACTTC
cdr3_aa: CASSGREQITYEQYF

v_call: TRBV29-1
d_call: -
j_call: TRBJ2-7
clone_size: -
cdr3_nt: TGCAGCGTTGGGGCAGGTGGGGGATACGAGCAGTACTTC
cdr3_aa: CSVGAGGGYEQYF

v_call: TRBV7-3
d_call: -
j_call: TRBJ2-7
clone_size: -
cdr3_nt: TGTGCCAGCAGCTCAGGGGGGGCCTGGCAGTACTTC
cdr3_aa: CASSSGGAWQYF

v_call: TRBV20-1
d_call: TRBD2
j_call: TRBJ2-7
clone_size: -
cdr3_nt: TGCAGTGCTAGGGGGAGGCGGGGGGCCAAGCAGTACTTC
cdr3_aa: CSARGRRGAKQYF

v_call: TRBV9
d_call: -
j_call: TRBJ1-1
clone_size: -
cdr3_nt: TGTGCCAGCAGTTTCTTCCCGGCCCAGCAGAACACTGAAGCTTTCTTT
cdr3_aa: CASSFFPAQQNTEAFF

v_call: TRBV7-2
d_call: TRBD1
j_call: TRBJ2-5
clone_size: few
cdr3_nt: TGTGCCAGCAGCGCCCGCGACAGGGACCAAGAGACCCAGTACTTC
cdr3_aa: CASSARDRDQETQYF

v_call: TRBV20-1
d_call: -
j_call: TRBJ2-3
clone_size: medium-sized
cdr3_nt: TGCAGTGCACTGAAGGGGAGCCGGTCGGATACGCAGTATTTT
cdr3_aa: CSALKGSRSDTQYF

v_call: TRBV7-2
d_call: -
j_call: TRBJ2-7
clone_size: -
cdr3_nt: TGCGCCAGCAGCCAAGATGCTGGCACCTACGAGCAGTACTTC
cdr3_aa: CASSQDAGTYEQYF

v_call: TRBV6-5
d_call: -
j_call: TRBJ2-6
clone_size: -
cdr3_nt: TGTGCCAGCAGCCCAGGGGTTGGGGCCAACGTCCTGACTTTC
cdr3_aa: CASSPGVGANVLTF

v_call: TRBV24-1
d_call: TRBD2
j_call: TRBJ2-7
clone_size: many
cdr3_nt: TGTGCCACCGAGGGCAGGCTAGCGGGATTGCAGTACTTC
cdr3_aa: CATEGRLAGLQYF

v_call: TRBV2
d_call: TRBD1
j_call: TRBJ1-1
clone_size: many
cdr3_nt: TGTGCCAGCTTTGGGACAGGTGTGGCGAACACTGAAGCTTTCTTT
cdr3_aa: CASFGTGVANTEAFF

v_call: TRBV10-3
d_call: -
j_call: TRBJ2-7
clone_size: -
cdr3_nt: TGTGCCATCGGCTGGCCGGACTTCTCCTACGAGCAGTACTTC
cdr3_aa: CAIGWPDFSYEQYF

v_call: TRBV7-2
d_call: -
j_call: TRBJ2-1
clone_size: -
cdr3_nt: TGTGCCAGCAGCTCGGACGGAAGCAGCTCCTACAATGAGCAGTTCTTC
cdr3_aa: CASSSDGSSSYNEQFF

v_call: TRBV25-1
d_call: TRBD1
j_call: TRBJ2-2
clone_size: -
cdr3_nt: TGTGCCAGCAGTGACGACAGGGGACAGATCACCGGGGAGCTGTTTTTT
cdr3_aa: CASSDDRGQITGELFF

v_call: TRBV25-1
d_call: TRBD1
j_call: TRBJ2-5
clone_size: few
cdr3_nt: TGTGCCGCTACGAGACAGGGAGCCGCAGAGACCCAGTACTTC
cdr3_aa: CAATRQGAAETQYF

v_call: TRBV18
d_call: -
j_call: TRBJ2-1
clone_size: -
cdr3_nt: TGTGCCAGCTCACCACCGAGTGCAACGGGGGAGCCCTACAATGAGCAGTTCTTC
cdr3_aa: CASSPPSATGEPYNEQFF

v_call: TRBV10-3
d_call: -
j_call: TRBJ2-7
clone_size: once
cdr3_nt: TGTGCCAGCAGCCCCCGGACACCAACTAGCCATTACGAGCAGTACTTC
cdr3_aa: CASSPRTPTSHYEQYF

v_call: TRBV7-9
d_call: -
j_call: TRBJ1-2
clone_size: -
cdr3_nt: TGTGCCAGCAGCTTACAGGGCGACTATAACTATGGCTACACCTTC
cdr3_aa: CASSLQGDYNYGYTF

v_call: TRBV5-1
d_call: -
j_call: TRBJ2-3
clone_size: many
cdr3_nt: TGCGCCAGCAACGACGCTATCACAGATACGCAGTATTTT
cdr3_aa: CASNDAITDTQYF

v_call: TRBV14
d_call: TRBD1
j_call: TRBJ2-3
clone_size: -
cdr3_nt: TGTGCCAGCAAACACAGGGGATCAGGACAAAATACGCAGTATTTT
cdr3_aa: CASKHRGSGQNTQYF

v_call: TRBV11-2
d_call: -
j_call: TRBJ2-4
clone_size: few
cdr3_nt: TGTGCCAGCAGCTTAGATCAACAGGTGGCGGGCAAAAACATTCAGTACTTC
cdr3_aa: CASSLDQQVAGKNIQYF

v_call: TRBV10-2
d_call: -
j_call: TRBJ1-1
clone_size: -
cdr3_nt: TGCGCCAGCATTACAAACACTGAAGCTTTCTTT
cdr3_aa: CASITNTEAFF

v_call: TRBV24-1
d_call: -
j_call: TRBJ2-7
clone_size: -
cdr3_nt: TGTGCCACCAGTGACAGGGGAGAGCTCTACGAGCAGTACTTC
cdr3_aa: CATSDRGELYEQYF

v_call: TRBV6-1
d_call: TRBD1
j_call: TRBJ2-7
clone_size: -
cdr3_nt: TGTGCCAGCCAGAAAGGACAGGCGGCCTTTGGCGAGCAGTACTTC
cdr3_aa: CASQKGQAAFGEQYF

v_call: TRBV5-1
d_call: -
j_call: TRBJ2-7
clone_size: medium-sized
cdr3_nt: TGCGCCAGCAGCTTGGATCCTAGCGCTGCCTACGAGCAGTACTTC
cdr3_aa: CASSLDPSAAYEQYF

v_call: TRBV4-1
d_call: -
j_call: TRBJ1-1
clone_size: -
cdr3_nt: TGCGCCAGCAGCCTTGGAGGGGCACAGGATGAAGCTTTCTTT
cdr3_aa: CASSLGGAQDEAFF

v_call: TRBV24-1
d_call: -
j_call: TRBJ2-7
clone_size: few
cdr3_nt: TGTGCCACCAGTGATACCGGAGACTACGAGCAGTACTTC
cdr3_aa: CATSDTGDYEQYF

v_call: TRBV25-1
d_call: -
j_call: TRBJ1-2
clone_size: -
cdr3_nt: TGTGCCAGCAGTGAAAACCCCAGAAAGTATGGCTACACCTTC
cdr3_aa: CASSENPRKYGYTF

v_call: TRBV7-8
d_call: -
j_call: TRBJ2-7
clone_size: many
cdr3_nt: TGTGCCAGCAGCTTATGGGCCTCCAACGAGCAGTACTTC
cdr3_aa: CASSLWASNEQYF

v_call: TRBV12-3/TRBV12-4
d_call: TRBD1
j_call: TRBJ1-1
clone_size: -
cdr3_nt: TGTGCCAGCAGTAGGACAGGGGGCGAAAGGACTGAAGCTTTCTTT
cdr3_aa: CASSRTGGERTEAFF

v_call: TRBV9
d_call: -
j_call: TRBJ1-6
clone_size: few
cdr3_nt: TGTGCCAGCAGCGTAGGATTCGATAATTCACCCCTCCACTTT
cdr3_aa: CASSVGFDNSPLHF

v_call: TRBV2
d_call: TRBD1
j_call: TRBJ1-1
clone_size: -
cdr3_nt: TGTGCCAGCAGTGAATGTCCTGACAGGGTTAACACTGAAGCTTTCTTT
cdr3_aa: CASSECPDRVNTEAFF